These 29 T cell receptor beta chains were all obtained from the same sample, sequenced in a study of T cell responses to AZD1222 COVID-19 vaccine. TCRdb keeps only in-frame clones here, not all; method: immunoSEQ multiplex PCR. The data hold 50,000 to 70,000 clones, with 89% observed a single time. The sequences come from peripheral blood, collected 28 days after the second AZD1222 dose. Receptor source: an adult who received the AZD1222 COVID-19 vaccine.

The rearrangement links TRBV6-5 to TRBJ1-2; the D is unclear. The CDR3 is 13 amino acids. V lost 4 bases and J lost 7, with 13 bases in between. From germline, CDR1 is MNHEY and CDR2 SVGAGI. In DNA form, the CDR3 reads TGTGCCAGCAGTTCTCACCCGGGCGGTGGCTACACCTTC. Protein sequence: CASSSHPGGGYTF.

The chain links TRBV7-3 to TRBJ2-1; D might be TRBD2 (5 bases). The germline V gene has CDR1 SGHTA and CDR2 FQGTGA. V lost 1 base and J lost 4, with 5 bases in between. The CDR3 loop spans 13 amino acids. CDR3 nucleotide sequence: TGTGCCAGCAGCTTAAGCGGGTACAATGAGCAGTTCTTC. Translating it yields CASSLSGYNEQFF. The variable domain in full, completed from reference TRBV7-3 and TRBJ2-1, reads GAGVSQTPSNKVTEKGKYVELRCDPISGHTALYWYRQSLGQGPEFLIYFQGTGAADDSGLPNDRFFAVRPEGSVSTLKIQRTERGDSAVYLCASSLSGYNEQFFGPGTRLTVL.

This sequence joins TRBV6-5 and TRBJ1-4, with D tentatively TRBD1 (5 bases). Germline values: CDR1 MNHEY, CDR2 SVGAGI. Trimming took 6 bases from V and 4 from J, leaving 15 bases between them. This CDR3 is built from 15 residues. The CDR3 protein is CASRFQGALNEKLFF. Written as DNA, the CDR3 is TGTGCCAGCAGATTTCAGGGTGCACTTAATGAAAAACTGTTTTTT.

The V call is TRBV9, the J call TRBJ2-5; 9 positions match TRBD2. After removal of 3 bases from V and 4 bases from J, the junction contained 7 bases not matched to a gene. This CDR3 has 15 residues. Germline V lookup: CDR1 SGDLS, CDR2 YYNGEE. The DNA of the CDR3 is TGTGCCAGCAGCGGGTTAGCGGGGGCGAGAGAGACCCAGTACTTC. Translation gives CASSGLAGARETQYF.

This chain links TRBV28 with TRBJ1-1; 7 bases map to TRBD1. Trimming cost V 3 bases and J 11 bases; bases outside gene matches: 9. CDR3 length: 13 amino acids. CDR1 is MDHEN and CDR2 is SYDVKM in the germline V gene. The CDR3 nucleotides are TGTGCCAGCAGTTTGTACGAACAGGGGTGGGCTTTCTTT. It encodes CASSLYEQGWAFF.

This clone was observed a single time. CDR3: CASSSSDGTDTQYF. The CDR3 DNA reads TGCGCCAGCAGCTCAAGTGACGGCACAGATACGCAGTATTTT. The chain employs TRBV5-1 and TRBJ2-3; unclear D gene. In germline, CDR1 is SGHRS, CDR2 YFSETQ. V was clipped by 3 bases and J by 1 base, with 9 bases between them. This CDR3 spans 14 amino acids. The full variable domain, rest sourced from reference TRBV5-1 and TRBJ2-3, is KAGVTQTPRYLIKTRGQQVTLSCSPISGHRSVSWYQQTPGQGLQFLFEYFSETQRNKGNFPGRFSGRQFSNSRSEMNVSTLELGDSALYLCASSSSDGTDTQYFGPGTRLTVL.

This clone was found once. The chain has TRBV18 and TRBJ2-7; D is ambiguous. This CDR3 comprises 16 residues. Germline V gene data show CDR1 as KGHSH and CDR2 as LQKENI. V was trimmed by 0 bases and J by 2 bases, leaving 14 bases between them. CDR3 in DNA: TGTGCCAGCTCACCACCGCTGCACGAACCTACCTACGAGCAGTACTTC. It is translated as CASSPPLHEPTYEQYF.

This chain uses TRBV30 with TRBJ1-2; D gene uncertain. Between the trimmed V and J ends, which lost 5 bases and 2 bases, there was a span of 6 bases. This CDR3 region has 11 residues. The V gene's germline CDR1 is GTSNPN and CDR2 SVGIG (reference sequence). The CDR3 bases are TGTGCCTGGGGAGGGAACTATGGCTACACCTTC. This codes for CAWGGNYGYTF.

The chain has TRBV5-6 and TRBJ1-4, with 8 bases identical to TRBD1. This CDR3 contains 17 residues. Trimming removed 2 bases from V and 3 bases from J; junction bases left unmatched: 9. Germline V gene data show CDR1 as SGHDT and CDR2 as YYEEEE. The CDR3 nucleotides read TGTGCCAGCAGCTTCGGGGACAGGTCCGGGCCTAATGAAAAACTGTTTTTT. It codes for CASSFGDRSGPNEKLFF.

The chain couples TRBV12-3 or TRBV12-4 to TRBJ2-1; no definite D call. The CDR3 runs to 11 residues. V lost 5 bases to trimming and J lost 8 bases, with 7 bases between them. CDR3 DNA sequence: TGTGCCAGCAGTCCCCGGGATGAGCAGTTCTTC. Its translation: CASSPRDEQFF.

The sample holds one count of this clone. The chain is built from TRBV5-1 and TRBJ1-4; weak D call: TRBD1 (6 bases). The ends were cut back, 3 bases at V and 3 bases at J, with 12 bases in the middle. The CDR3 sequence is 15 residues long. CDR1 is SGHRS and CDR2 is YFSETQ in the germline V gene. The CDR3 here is CASSSRGAANEKLFF. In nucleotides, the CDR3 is TGCGCCAGCAGCTCTCGGGGGGCCGCTAATGAAAAACTGTTTTTT.

The CDR3 region is CASRIQGDFGGELFF. The CDR3 DNA reads as TGTGCCAGCAGAATACAGGGCGATTTCGGCGGGGAGCTGTTTTTT. This chain uses TRBV7-2 with TRBJ2-2, with D possibly TRBD1 on 6 matching bases. CDR1 is SGHTA and CDR2 is FQGNSA in the germline V gene. Trimming removed 6 bases from V and 7 bases from J, with 18 bases in between. CDR3 length equals 15 residues.

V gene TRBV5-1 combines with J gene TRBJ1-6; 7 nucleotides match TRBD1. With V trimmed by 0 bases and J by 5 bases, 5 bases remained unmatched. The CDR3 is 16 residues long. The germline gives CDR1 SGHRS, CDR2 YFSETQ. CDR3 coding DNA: TGCGCCAGCAGCTTGGGAAGTGGGACAGATAATTCACCCCTCCACTTT. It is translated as CASSLGSGTDNSPLHF.

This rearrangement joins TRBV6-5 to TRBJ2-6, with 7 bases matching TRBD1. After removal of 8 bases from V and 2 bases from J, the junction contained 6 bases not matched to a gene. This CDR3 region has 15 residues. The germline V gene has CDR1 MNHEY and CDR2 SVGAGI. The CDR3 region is CASANGQAGANVLTF. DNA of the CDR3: TGTGCCAGCGCAAACGGACAGGCTGGGGCCAACGTCCTGACTTTC.

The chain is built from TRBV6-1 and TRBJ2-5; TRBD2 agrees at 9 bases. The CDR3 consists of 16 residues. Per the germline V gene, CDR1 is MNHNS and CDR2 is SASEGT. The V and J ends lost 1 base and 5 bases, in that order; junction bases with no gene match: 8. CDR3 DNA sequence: TGTGCCAGCAGTGAAGGCTGGGCGGGGGGGTTGGAGACCCAGTACTTC. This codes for CASSEGWAGGLETQYF.

The CDR3 is CASSFKGEYSNQPQHF. CDR3 DNA sequence: TGTGCCAGCAGCTTTAAAGGGGAATATAGCAATCAGCCCCAGCATTTT. The chain combines TRBV11-2 with TRBJ1-5, with D tentatively TRBD1 (5 bases). CDR3 length: 16 residues. Germline assignment: CDR1 SGHAT and CDR2 FQNNGV. Trimming removed 3 bases at V and 0 bases at J, with 12 bases between.

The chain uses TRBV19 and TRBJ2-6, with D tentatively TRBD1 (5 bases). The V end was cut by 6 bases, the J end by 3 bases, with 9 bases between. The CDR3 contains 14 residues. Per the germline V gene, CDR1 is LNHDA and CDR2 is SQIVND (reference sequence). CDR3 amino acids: CASRGRDGANVLTF. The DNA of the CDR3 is TGTGCCAGTAGGGGCAGGGATGGGGCCAACGTCCTGACTTTC.

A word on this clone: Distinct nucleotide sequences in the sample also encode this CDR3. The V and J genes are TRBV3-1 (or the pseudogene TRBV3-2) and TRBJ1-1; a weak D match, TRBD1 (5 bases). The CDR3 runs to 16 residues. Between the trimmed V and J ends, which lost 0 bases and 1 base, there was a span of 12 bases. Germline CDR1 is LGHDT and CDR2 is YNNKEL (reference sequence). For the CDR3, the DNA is TGTGCCAGCAGCCAAGATTGGAGGGGTTCGAACACTGAAGCTTTCTTT. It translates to CASSQDWRGSNTEAFF.

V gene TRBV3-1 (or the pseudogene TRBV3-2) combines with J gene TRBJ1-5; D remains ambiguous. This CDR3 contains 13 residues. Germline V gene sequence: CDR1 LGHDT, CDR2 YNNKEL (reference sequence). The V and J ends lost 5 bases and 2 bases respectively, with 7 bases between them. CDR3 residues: CASSLSRNQPQHF. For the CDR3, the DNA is TGTGCCAGCAGCTTAAGCCGCAATCAGCCCCAGCATTTT.

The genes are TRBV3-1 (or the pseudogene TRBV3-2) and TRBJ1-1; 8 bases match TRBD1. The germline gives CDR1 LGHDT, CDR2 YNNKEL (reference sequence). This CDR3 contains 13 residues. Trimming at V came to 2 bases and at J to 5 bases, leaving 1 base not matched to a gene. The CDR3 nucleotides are TGTGCCAGCAGCCAATGGACAGGGACTGAAGCTTTCTTT. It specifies CASSQWTGTEAFF.

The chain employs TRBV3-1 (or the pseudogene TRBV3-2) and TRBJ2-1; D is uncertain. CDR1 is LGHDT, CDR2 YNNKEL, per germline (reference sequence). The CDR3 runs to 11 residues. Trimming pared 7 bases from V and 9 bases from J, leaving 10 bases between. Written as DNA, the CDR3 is TGTGCCAGCACCCTAAAGGGTGAGCAGTTCTTC. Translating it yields CASTLKGEQFF.

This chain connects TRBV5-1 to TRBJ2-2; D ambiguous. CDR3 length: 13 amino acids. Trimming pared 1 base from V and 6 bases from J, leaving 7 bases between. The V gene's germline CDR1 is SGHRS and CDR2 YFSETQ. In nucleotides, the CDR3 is TGCGCCAGCAGCTTGACGTATTCCGGGGAGCTGTTTTTT. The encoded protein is CASSLTYSGELFF.

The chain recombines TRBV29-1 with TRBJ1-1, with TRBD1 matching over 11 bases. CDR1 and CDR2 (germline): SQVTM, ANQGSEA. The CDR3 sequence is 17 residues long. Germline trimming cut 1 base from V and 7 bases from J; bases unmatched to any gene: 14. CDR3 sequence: CSVEVTGPGQGVLEAFF. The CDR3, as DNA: TGCAGCGTTGAAGTCACCGGGCCGGGACAGGGGGTACTTGAAGCTTTCTTT. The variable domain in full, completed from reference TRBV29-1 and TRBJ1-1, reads SAVISQKPSRDICQRGTSLTIQCQVDSQVTMMFWYRQQPGQSLTLIATANQGSEATYESGFVIDKFPISRPNLTFSTLTVSNMSPEDSSIYLCSVEVTGPGQGVLEAFFGQGTRLTVV.

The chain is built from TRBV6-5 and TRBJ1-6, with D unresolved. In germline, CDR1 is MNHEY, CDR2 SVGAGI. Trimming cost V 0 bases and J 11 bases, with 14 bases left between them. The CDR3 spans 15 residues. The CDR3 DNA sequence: TGTGCCAGCAGTTACTCCCTGGACCATGTTCCACCCCTCCACTTT. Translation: CASSYSLDHVPPLHF.

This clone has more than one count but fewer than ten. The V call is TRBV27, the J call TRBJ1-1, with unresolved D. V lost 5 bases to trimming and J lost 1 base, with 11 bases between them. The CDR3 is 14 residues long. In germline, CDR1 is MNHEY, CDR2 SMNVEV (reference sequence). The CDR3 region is CASSPVLANTEAFF. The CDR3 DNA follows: TGTGCCAGCAGTCCCGTTTTGGCGAACACTGAAGCTTTCTTT.

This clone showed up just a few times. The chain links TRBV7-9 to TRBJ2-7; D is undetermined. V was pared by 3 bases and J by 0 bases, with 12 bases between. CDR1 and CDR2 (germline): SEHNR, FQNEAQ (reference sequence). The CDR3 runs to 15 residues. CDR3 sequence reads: CASSFLNAHSYEQYF. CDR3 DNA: TGTGCCAGCAGCTTTTTGAACGCTCACTCCTACGAGCAGTACTTC.

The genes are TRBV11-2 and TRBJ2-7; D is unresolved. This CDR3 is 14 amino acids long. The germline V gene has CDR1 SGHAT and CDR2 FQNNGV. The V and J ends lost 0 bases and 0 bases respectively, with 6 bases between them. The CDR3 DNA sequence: TGTGCCAGCAGCTTAGAACATCTCTCCTACGAGCAGTACTTC. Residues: CASSLEHLSYEQYF.

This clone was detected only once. The DNA of the CDR3 is TGTGCCAGCAGATACGGAATGAACACTGAAGCTTTCTTT. Its translation: CASRYGMNTEAFF. The genes are TRBV25-1 and TRBJ1-1, with unresolved D. V lost 6 bases to trimming and J lost 0 bases, with 8 bases between them. The CDR3 runs 13 residues. From germline, CDR1 is MGHDK and CDR2 SYGVNS. The variable domain in full, with the rest retrieved from reference TRBV25-1 and TRBJ1-1, is EADIYQTPRYLVIGTGKKITLECSQTMGHDKMYWYQQDPGMELHLIHYSYGVNSTEKGDLSSESTVSRIRTEHFPLTLESARPSHTSQYLCASRYGMNTEAFFGQGTRLTVV.

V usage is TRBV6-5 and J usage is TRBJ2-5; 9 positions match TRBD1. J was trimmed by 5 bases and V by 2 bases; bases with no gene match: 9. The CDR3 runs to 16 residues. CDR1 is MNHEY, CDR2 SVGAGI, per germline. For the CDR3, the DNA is TGTGCCAGCAGTTACGATGGGACAGGGAGGGTCGAGACCCAGTACTTC. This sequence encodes CASSYDGTGRVETQYF.